This TCR beta chain was sequenced in a study of OX40 agonist ivuxolimab in advanced cancers. At the level of the whole study: Ivuxolimab, which targeted the costimulatory receptor OX40 (CD134), was an agonistic, fully human IgG2 monoclonal antibody. Intravenous ivuxolimab was administered to patients every 2 weeks at six dose levels: 0.01, 0.1, 0.3, 1.5, 3 and 10 mg/kg. The paper describes the monotherapy dose-escalation part (N of about 50 patients) of the phase I trial of ivuxolimab. Peripheral TCRbeta sequencing was intended to test whether TCR sequence diversity was altered and clonal T-cell expansion was caused by ivuxolimab. Of the approximately 50 dose-escalation patients, hepatocellular carcinoma was present in 19, melanoma in around 15, renal cell carcinoma in 9 and head and neck cancer in 9. A male proportion of 82.7% and a mean age of approximately 55 years, ranging from roughly 23 to 79, were recorded for the dose-escalation cohort. Patients were allowed to have had prior anti-PD-1, anti-PD-L1 or anti-CTLA-4 therapy, and around two fifths of the dose-escalation patients had been treated with checkpoint inhibitors. Partial responses occurred in three dose-escalation patients, of whom one had hepatocellular carcinoma and two had cutaneous melanoma. What the study reported, not specific to this receptor: Low levels of normalized T-cell clonal expansion were also seen in some patients who did not respond. Antigen specificity was not determined for the clonally expanded peripheral T cells. In the 0.1-3.0 mg/kg groups, partial responders were among the patients with the lowest normalized peripheral clonal expansion, particularly in CD8+ T cells. Clonal expansion of both CD4+ and CD8+ blood T cells was observed from baseline to week 6 at doses 0.1 to 3.0 mg/kg. After ivuxolimab, more expanded clones were found on average in CD8+ T cells than in CD4+ T cells.

To sequence the TCRbeta CDR3 region, genomic DNA was isolated from the sorted cells. TCRbeta CDR3 regions were sequenced using the immunoSEQ Assay. The table was pulled from immuneACCESS by TCRdb, which kept in-frame rearrangements only. Such tables lose some clones; where checked, under half of the loss comes from unresolved V genes, and the rest has no known cause. The sample table holds around 20,000 clones, of which 75% to 90% were seen once. Around 30% of the sample comes from the top ten. The trial excluded patients who had a history of autoimmune disease or were on systemic immunosuppression. Peripheral blood for TCR sequencing was collected from all dose cohorts at baseline, on cycle 4 day 1, and on cycle 7 day 1. The samples were drawn from a first-in-human, open-label, multicenter phase I dose-escalation trial of ivuxolimab. Adults with locally advanced or metastatic head and neck squamous cell, hepatocellular, melanoma or renal cell carcinoma were enrolled in the trial. CD4+ and CD8+ T cells were sorted separately from peripheral blood before TCR sequencing.

The germline V gene encodes CDR1 SQVTM and CDR2 ANQGSEA. The CDR3 starts with the cysteine, ends with the phenylalanine, and has 12 residues. This entry keeps only the CDR3 DNA: 36 bases, framed from base 1. At the junction V is shortened by 8 bases and J by 0 bases, with 7 bases in between. As to this clone: Which antigen it targets is not known. No base quality information exists; no much larger clone differs at one position.

The sequencing here drew on CD4+ or CD8+ T cells sorted from blood, taken in a trial of the OX40 agonist ivuxolimab. The origin of this receptor is an adult with an advanced solid tumor such as melanoma, head and neck, liver or kidney cancer. The chain joins TRBV29-1 to TRBJ2-2; the D gene is unclear. The bases read TGCAGCTTCAGAGCGAACACCGGGGAGCTGTTTTTT. It is translated as CSFRANTGELFF.